This TCR beta chain stems from a study of T-cell reconstitution after alpha-beta-depleted transplantation in children. Using unique molecular identifiers, the investigators prepared the TCRbeta library. TCRdb passed the PCR reads through MiXCR, listing each CDR3 protein once. The table has about 540,000 distinct CDR3 sequences, approximately 20% seen once. This clonotype appeared a few times. The clonotype originates from a human donor who donated a stem cell graft to a child with acute lymphoblastic leukemia. The sample here was PBMCs from the stem cell graft donor, taken from the stem cell graft.

DNA for the CDR3: TGCGCCAGCAGTAACACCGGGGCTCACACTGAAGCTTTCTTT. It is translated as CASSNTGAHTEAFF. The chain recombines TRBV5-1 with TRBJ1-1; D is perhaps TRBD1 (5 bases). Germline lookup yields CDR1 SGHRS and CDR2 YFSETQ. This CDR3 spans 14 amino acids. Trimming cost V 5 bases and J 3 bases, with 14 bases left between them.